The text below deals with one T cell receptor (beta chain). The data derive from a study of blood T cell repertoires in COVID-19. Clones were sequenced by immunoSEQ multiplex PCR, and TCRdb holds only the in-frame ones, with some missing. The sample consists of 25,000 to 30,000 clones, about 80% of them appearing once. CDR3 length: 17 amino acids. With 1 base removed from V and 4 bases from J, the gap between germline ends came to 17 bases. CDR1 is SEHNR, CDR2 FQNEAQ, per germline (reference sequence). The TCR originated in a woman in her 70s with acute or convalescent COVID-19. The chain employs TRBV7-9 and TRBJ2-1, with a tentative D call TRBD2 (5 bases). The sequencing input was peripheral blood. Written as DNA, the CDR3 is TGTGCCAGCAGCTTAGTCGCCGTGCGGGCGGAATACAATGAGCAGTTCTTC. It yields the protein CASSLVAVRAEYNEQFF.